The source of this TCR beta chain is a study of blood T cell repertoires in COVID-19. The wider study: Donors in the United States, Italy and Spain gave samples during acute or convalescent COVID-19.

CDR1 and CDR2 from the germline V gene are ENHRY and SYGVKD. V was clipped by 6 bases and J by 7 bases; unmatched bases: 8. This CDR3 comprises 15 residues. Only in-frame clones appear in the TCRdb table, and some are missing; sequencing was by immunoSEQ multiplex PCR. The table records approximately 250,000 clones, approximately 86% of them present only once. The chain has TRBV10-3 and TRBJ1-6, with 8 positions matching TRBD1. The TCR originated in a man aged 25-45 years with active or convalescent COVID-19. Sequences were obtained from peripheral blood. The CDR3 here is CAIRIGQGGNSPLHF. In DNA form, the CDR3 reads TGTGCCATCAGGATCGGACAGGGAGGGAATTCACCCCTCCACTTT.